These 9 T cell receptor beta chains were all obtained from the same sample, sequenced in a study of T-cell reconstitution after alpha-beta-depleted transplantation in children. Study findings and constraints: Counts and diversity of T cells one year after transplant came mostly from newly produced T cells.

This sample's TCRbeta library carried unique molecular identifier barcodes. TCRdb itself ran the PCR reads through MiXCR, one entry per CDR3 protein. The data contain about 290,000 distinct CDR3 sequences, around 7.1% of them seen just once; the ten biggest clones take up approximately 8.2%. Antigens for these TCRs are unknown. Here the sequenced sample was peripheral blood, taken 360 days after TCRalphabeta/CD19-depleted stem cell transplant. These receptors originate from a female patient aged 2-15 years who had a stem cell transplant for Fanconi anemia, so the T cells may come from the graft donor.

This clonotype was picked up many times. The chain links TRBV20-1 to TRBJ2-2; no clear D gene. This CDR3 comprises 13 residues. V shed 3 bases and J shed 7 bases, with 12 bases lying between them. Germline V lookup: CDR1 DFQATT, CDR2 SNEGSKA (reference sequence). The CDR3 reads CSASAAGVGELFF. CDR3 DNA: TGCAGTGCTAGTGCGGCCGGCGTCGGGGAGCTGTTTTTT.

J is TRBJ2-4 and V is TRBV15, with a weak D call TRBD1 (6 bases). The CDR3 runs to 17 residues. Trimming cost V 1 base and J 0 bases, with 13 bases left between them. CDR1 is LNHNV and CDR2 is YYDKDF in the germline V gene (reference sequence). Here the CDR3 DNA reads TGTGCCACCAGCAGAGCATCAGGGGTACTAGCCAAAAACATTCAGTACTTC. This codes for CATSRASGVLAKNIQYF.

The chain has TRBV4-2 and TRBJ2-3; 10 bases map to TRBD1. V shed 0 bases and J 5 bases; nucleotides not matched to a gene: 5. This CDR3 has 16 residues. CDR1 LGHNA and CDR2 YNFKEQ come from the germline V gene. CDR3 region: CASSQEPGQGRDTQYF. CDR3 in DNA: TGTGCCAGCAGCCAAGAACCGGGACAGGGGAGAGATACGCAGTATTTT.

This chain uses TRBV18 with TRBJ1-2; D call uncertain. V was clipped by 3 bases and J by 0 bases, with 5 bases between them. Looked up from germline, CDR1 is KGHSH and CDR2 is LQKENI. This CDR3 region has 13 residues. This CDR3 is CASSPGPNYGYTF. The DNA of the CDR3 is TGTGCCAGCTCACCCGGGCCTAACTATGGCTACACCTTC.

This clonotype was recorded at least ten times. Written as DNA, the CDR3 is TGCAGTGGTTCCGGGACAAACAATCAGCCCCAGCATTTT. Amino acids: CSGSGTNNQPQHF. The V call is TRBV20-1, the J call TRBJ1-5; a possible D gene is TRBD1 (6 bases). The V gene's germline CDR1 is DFQATT and CDR2 SNEGSKA (reference sequence). Trimming removed 7 bases at V and 3 bases at J, with 13 bases between. The CDR3 spans 13 residues.

This clonotype was counted many times. This chain uses TRBV10-1 with TRBJ2-1; D may match TRBD1 or TRBD2 (5 bases each). V lost 11 bases and J 9 bases, leaving 14 bases between the germline ends. The germline gives CDR1 WNHNN, CDR2 SYGVQD (reference sequence). This CDR3 has 11 amino acids. The CDR3, as DNA: TGCGCCTCGTGGGGGATGGTTGAGCAGTTCTTC. Its translation is CASWGMVEQFF.

There are many counts of this clonotype. V usage is TRBV5-1 and J usage is TRBJ1-1; no firm D call. CDR1 and CDR2 (germline): SGHRS, YFSETQ. V lost 2 bases and J 4 bases, leaving 15 bases between the germline ends. The CDR3 is 15 amino acids. The CDR3 spells CASSLVINIGTEAFF. The CDR3 DNA is TGCGCCAGCAGCTTAGTTATTAATATCGGCACTGAAGCTTTCTTT.

The J gene is TRBJ1-6, the V gene TRBV20-1; 7 bases are a match to TRBD1. CDR3 length: 16 residues. The germline V gene has CDR1 DFQATT and CDR2 SNEGSKA (reference sequence). V shed 3 bases and J 5 bases; nucleotides not matched to a gene: 10. CDR3 sequence: CSASGPGQVNNSPLHF. The CDR3 region has the DNA TGCAGTGCTAGTGGCCCCGGACAGGTCAATAATTCACCCCTCCACTTT.

This clonotype appeared many times. The V gene is TRBV6-5, the J gene TRBJ1-5; D gene uncertain. CDR3 length equals 13 residues. From germline, CDR1 is MNHEY and CDR2 SVGAGI. V was cut by 2 bases and J by 5 bases, with 7 bases left in between. CDR3: CASSYQADQPQHF. The CDR3 DNA follows: TGTGCCAGCAGTTACCAGGCGGATCAGCCCCAGCATTTT.